This entry is about one T cell receptor beta chain. Its antigen is undetermined. TCRdb reprocessed the 5' RACE reads via MiXCR and lists one record per CDR3 protein. The sample records 150,000 or so distinct CDR3 sequences, around 25% being singletons. This CDR3 has 16 amino acids. Germline CDR1 and CDR2: SEHNR and FQNEAQ (reference sequence). V was pared by 4 bases and J by 0 bases, with 12 bases between. The data belong to a study of T-cell memory formation after mild COVID-19. Overall study results and limits: CM and EM subsets held most contracting CD4+ clones; EMRA held CD8+ ones.

The clonotype was recovered from an adult woman who had mild COVID-19 (a few samples of this study predate the infection). Cell type and time point are not known. Sequenced material: PBMCs or a T cell subset sorted from them (not recorded which). This sequence joins TRBV7-9 and TRBJ1-4; D is unclear. CDR3 nucleotides: TGTGCCAGCAGCTACGGGCTGACCTCAACTAATGAAAAACTGTTTTTT. Translating it yields CASSYGLTSTNEKLFF. The full variable domain, completed using reference TRBV7-9 and TRBJ1-4, is DTGVSQNPRHKITKRGQNVTFRCDPISEHNRLYWYRQTLGQGPEFLTYFQNEAQLEKSRLLSDRFSAERPKGSFSTLEIQRTEQGDSAMYLCASSYGLTSTNEKLFFGSGTQLSVL.